The rows below give T cell receptor beta chains drawn from one sample of a study of T cells after somatic rescue of genetic block. Sequencing was performed with immunoSEQ multiplex PCR; in TCRdb, only in-frame clones are kept and a portion is missing. Among around 52,000 clones, 96% were seen once, and the ten largest hold about 0.076%. The source material was peripheral blood mononuclear cells (PBMCs). These receptors all come from a child less than two years old. Each CDR3 is given with its conserved first and last residue. The order of the fields is clone size, V gene, D gene, J gene, CDR3 protein, CDR3 DNA. A D gene is named only where the DNA matches it firmly. Clone size is given for some rows only: seen once, a few or many times, or a class if the clone is expanded.

clone size: .
V gene: TRBV4-1
D gene: .
J gene: TRBJ1-5
CDR3 protein: CASSQGREPQHF
CDR3 DNA: TGCGCCAGCAGCCAAGGTCGGGAGCCCCAGCATTTT

clone size: .
V gene: TRBV7-2
D gene: .
J gene: TRBJ2-7
CDR3 protein: CASSPGGGSSYEQYF
CDR3 DNA: TGTGCCAGCAGCCCCGGGGGAGGAAGCTCCTACGAGCAGTACTTC

clone size: .
V gene: TRBV15
D gene: TRBD1
J gene: TRBJ1-4
CDR3 protein: CATSRGRGLGEKLFF
CDR3 DNA: TGTGCCACCAGCAGGGGGAGGGGGCTAGGTGAAAAACTGTTTTTT

clone size: once
V gene: TRBV6-6
D gene: .
J gene: TRBJ1-2
CDR3 protein: CASTPQGTSGYTF
CDR3 DNA: TGTGCCAGCACCCCACAGGGTACAAGCGGCTACACCTTC

clone size: .
V gene: TRBV7-3
D gene: .
J gene: TRBJ1-6
CDR3 protein: CASQGFRGSYNSPLHF
CDR3 DNA: TGTGCCAGCCAAGGGTTTAGGGGCTCCTATAATTCACCCCTCCACTTT

clone size: .
V gene: TRBV4-2
D gene: .
J gene: TRBJ2-5
CDR3 protein: CASSQVGHQETQYF
CDR3 DNA: TGTGCCAGCAGCCAAGTCGGACACCAAGAGACCCAGTACTTC

clone size: .
V gene: TRBV5-1
D gene: TRBD2
J gene: TRBJ2-7
CDR3 protein: CASSLAGGTYEQYF
CDR3 DNA: TGTGCCAGCAGCTTAGCGGGAGGTACCTACGAGCAGTACTTC

clone size: .
V gene: TRBV28
D gene: .
J gene: TRBJ1-1
CDR3 protein: CASRAPGQNTEAFF
CDR3 DNA: TGTGCCAGCAGGGCACCGGGACAGAACACTGAAGCTTTCTTT

clone size: once
V gene: TRBV5-1
D gene: .
J gene: TRBJ2-2
CDR3 protein: CASSRGTVASTGELFF
CDR3 DNA: TGCGCCAGCAGCCGTGGCACAGTTGCGAGCACCGGGGAGCTGTTTTTT

clone size: .
V gene: TRBV10-1
D gene: .
J gene: TRBJ2-2
CDR3 protein: CASTEDVPGELFF
CDR3 DNA: TGCGCCAGCACTGAGGACGTCCCCGGGGAGCTGTTTTTT

clone size: once
V gene: TRBV28
D gene: .
J gene: TRBJ2-7
CDR3 protein: CASRGLADSYEQYF
CDR3 DNA: TGTGCCAGTAGGGGTCTAGCTGACTCCTACGAGCAGTACTTC

clone size: .
V gene: TRBV19
D gene: TRBD1
J gene: TRBJ2-4
CDR3 protein: CASSPSGTGGDIQYF
CDR3 DNA: TGTGCCAGTAGTCCGTCCGGGACAGGGGGGGACATTCAGTACTTC

clone size: .
V gene: TRBV29-1
D gene: .
J gene: TRBJ1-2
CDR3 protein: CSVAANYGYTF
CDR3 DNA: TGCAGCGTTGCAGCTAACTATGGCTACACCTTC

clone size: .
V gene: TRBV4-1
D gene: .
J gene: TRBJ2-3
CDR3 protein: CASSPSPYSTDTQYF
CDR3 DNA: TGCGCCAGCAGCCCTAGTCCATATAGCACAGATACGCAGTATTTT

clone size: .
V gene: TRBV5-6
D gene: .
J gene: TRBJ1-5
CDR3 protein: CASSLVGPNQPQHF
CDR3 DNA: TGTGCCAGCAGCTTGGTAGGTCCAAATCAGCCCCAGCATTTT

clone size: .
V gene: TRBV29-1
D gene: TRBD2
J gene: TRBJ2-3
CDR3 protein: CSSCITGLAGETDTQYF
CDR3 DNA: TGCAGCTCCTGCATAACGGGACTAGCGGGTGAAACAGATACGCAGTATTTT

clone size: .
V gene: TRBV6-6
D gene: TRBD1
J gene: TRBJ1-1
CDR3 protein: CASRRDSSNTEAFF
CDR3 DNA: TGTGCCAGCAGAAGGGACAGCTCGAACACTGAAGCTTTCTTT

clone size: .
V gene: TRBV25-1
D gene: .
J gene: TRBJ1-4
CDR3 protein: CASSETRDPNEKLFF
CDR3 DNA: TGTGCCAGCAGTGAAACCCGGGACCCAAATGAAAAACTGTTTTTT

clone size: .
V gene: TRBV19
D gene: .
J gene: TRBJ1-2
CDR3 protein: CASSIANRFYGYTF
CDR3 DNA: TGTGCCAGTAGTATAGCTAATCGTTTCTATGGCTACACCTTC